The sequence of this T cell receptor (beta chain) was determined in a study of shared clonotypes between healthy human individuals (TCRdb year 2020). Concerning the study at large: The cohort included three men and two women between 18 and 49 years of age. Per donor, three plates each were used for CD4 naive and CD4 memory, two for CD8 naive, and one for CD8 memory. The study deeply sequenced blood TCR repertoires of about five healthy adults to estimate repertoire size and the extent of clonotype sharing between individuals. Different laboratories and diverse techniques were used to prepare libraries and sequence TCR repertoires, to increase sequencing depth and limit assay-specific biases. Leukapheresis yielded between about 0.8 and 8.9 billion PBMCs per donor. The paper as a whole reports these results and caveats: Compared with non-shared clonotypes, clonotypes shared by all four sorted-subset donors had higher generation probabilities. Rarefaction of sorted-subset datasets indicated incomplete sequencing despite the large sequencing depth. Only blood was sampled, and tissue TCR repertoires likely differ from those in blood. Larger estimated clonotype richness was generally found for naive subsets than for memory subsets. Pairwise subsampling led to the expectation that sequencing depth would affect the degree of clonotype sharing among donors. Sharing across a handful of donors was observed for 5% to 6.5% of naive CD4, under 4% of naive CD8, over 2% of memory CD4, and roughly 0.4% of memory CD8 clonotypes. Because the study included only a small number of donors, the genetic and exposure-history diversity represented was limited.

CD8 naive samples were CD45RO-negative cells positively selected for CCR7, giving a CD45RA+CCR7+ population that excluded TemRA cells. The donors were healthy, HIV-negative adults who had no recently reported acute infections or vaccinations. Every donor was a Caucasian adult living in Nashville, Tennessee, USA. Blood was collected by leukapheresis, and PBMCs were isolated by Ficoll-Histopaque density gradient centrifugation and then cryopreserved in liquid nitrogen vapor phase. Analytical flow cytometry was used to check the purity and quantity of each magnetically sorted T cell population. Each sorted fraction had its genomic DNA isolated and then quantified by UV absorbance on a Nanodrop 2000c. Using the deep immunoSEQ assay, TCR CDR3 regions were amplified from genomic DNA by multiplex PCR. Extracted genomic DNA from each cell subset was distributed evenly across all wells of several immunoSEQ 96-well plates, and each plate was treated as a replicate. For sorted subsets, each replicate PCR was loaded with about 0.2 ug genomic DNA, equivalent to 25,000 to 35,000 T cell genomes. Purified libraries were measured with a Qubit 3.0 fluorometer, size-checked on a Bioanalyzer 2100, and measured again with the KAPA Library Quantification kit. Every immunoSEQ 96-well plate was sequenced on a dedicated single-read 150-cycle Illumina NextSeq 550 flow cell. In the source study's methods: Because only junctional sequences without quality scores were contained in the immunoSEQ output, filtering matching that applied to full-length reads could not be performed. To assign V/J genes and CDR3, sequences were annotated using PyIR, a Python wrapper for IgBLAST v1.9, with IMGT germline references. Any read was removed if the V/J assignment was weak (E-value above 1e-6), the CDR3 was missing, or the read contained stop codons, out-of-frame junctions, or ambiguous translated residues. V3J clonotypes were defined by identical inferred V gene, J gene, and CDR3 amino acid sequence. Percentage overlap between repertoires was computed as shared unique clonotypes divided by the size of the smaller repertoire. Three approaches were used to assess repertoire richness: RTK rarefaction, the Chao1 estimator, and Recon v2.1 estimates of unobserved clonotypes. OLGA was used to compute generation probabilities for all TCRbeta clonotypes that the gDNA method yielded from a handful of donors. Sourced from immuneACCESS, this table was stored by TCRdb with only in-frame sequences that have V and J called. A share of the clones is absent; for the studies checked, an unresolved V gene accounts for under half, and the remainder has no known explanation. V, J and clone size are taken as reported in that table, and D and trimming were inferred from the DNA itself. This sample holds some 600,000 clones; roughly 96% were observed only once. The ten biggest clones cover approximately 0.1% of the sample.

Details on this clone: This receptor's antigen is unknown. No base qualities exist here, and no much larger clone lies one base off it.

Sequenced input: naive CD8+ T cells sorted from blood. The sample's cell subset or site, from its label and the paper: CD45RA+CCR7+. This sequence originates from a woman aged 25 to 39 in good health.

CDR3 region: CASSLVRGANYGYTF. The nucleotide sequence reads as follows: TGTGCCAGCAGCTTAGTACGGGGAGCTAACTATGGCTACACCTTC. Recombination connected TRBV7-2 to TRBJ1-2, with no confidently assigned D gene. Taken from the germline V gene, the CDR1 and CDR2 loops are SGHTA and FQGNSA. V and J are truncated by 1 base and 0 bases respectively, leaving an intervening sequence of 9 bases. Including the terminal cysteine and phenylalanine, the CDR3 comprises 15 residues. Only the CDR3 portion is preserved as DNA: 45 bases, with reading frame beginning at the first base.